Shown below are 17 T cell receptor beta chains from a single sample sequenced in a study of shared clonotypes between healthy human individuals. Libraries were prepared by immunoSEQ multiplex PCR; TCRdb keeps only in-frame clonotypes and omits some of them. The data hold some 900,000 clones, with around 80% observed a single time. Specimen: memory CD4+ T cells sorted from blood. Subset defined: CD45RA-negative fraction. The receptors come from a man younger than 35 in good health.

This sequence joins TRBV19 and TRBJ2-5; D possibly uses TRBD1 or TRBD2 (6 bases each). V lost 7 bases and J 4 bases, leaving 16 bases between the germline ends. The CDR3 loop spans 14 amino acids. The germline V gene has CDR1 LNHDA and CDR2 SQIVND (reference sequence). The CDR3 sequence: CASTNTGGGETQYF. The DNA for the CDR3 is TGTGCCAGTACCAACACCGGGGGCGGAGAGACCCAGTACTTC.

V is TRBV5-4 and J is TRBJ2-3; 8 bases map to TRBD1. Germline values: CDR1 SGHNT, CDR2 YYREEE (reference sequence). This CDR3 region has 15 residues. The trim removed 6 bases at V and 1 base at J, leaving 7 bases unmatched. The CDR3 bases are TGTGCCAGCACCGACAGGGGAAGGGGCACAGATACGCAGTATTTT. Its protein product is CASTDRGRGTDTQYF.

J is TRBJ1-1 and V is TRBV18; the match to TRBD1 covers 8 bases. The V gene end was trimmed by 4 bases and the J gene end by 1 base; junction bases not matched to a gene: 8. Germline CDR1 and CDR2: KGHSH and LQKENI. There are 16 residues in the CDR3. The CDR3 region has the DNA TGTGCCAGCTCACTAGACAGGGGAAATAAGAACACTGAAGCTTTCTTT. Encoded protein: CASSLDRGNKNTEAFF.

Ten or more counts support this clone. This specimen includes other DNA sequences encoding the same CDR3. The chain joins TRBV27 to TRBJ1-6, with TRBD1 matching 10 bases. The CDR3 runs 15 residues. Losses at the gene ends were 4 bases for V and 8 bases for J; bases not matched to a gene: 5. Germline CDR1 and CDR2: MNHEY and SMNVEV (reference sequence). CDR3 protein: CASSSRTGGYSPLHF. For the CDR3, the DNA is TGTGCCAGCAGTTCCAGGACAGGGGGTTATTCACCCCTCCACTTT.

The chain is built from TRBV6-1 and TRBJ2-1; 10 nucleotides agree with TRBD2. CDR3 length: 16 amino acids. Germline V gene sequence: CDR1 MNHNS, CDR2 SASEGT. Trimming took 1 base from V and 7 from J; bases not matched to a gene: 7. CDR3 sequence reads: CASSEGSSGSRNEQFF. Here the CDR3 DNA reads TGTGCCAGCAGTGAAGGTTCTAGCGGGAGTCGGAATGAGCAGTTCTTC.

The rearrangement joins TRBV6-5 to TRBJ1-2; weak D call: TRBD1 (5 bases). With 0 bases removed from V and 5 bases from J, the gap between germline ends came to 10 bases. CDR1 is MNHEY, CDR2 SVGAGI, per germline. This CDR3 contains 14 residues. DNA of the CDR3: TGTGCCAGCAGTTACTCCCGGGAGGGGTATGGCTACACCTTC. Protein: CASSYSREGYGYTF.

The chain recombines TRBV18 with TRBJ1-3; D is undetermined. Germline V lookup: CDR1 KGHSH, CDR2 LQKENI. Trimming removed 1 base at V and 1 base at J, with 5 bases between. The CDR3 extends over 14 amino acids. The chain's CDR3 is CASSPLRSGNTIYF. The CDR3 region has the DNA TGTGCCAGCTCACCACTAAGGTCTGGAAACACCATATATTTT.

V and J are TRBV5-5 and TRBJ2-5; D is perhaps TRBD1 or TRBD2 (5 bases each). The CDR3 has 14 residues. CDR1 is SGHKS, CDR2 YYEKEE, per germline (reference sequence). The V gene lost 1 base and the J gene lost 6 bases, with 13 bases spanning the gap. CDR3 loop: CASSLFSPGQTQYF. The CDR3 nucleotides are TGTGCCAGCAGCTTGTTCAGTCCGGGGCAGACCCAGTACTTC.

V gene TRBV5-4 combines with J gene TRBJ1-1; TRBD1 aligns across 8 bases. V trimming: 5 bases; J trimming: 3 bases; junction bases outside the gene matches: 6. The germline CDR1 and CDR2 sequences are SGHNT and YYREEE (reference sequence). The CDR3 has 14 residues. The CDR3 DNA is TGTGCCAGCAGTGGACAGGGTAGTTACACTGAAGCTTTCTTT. This sequence encodes CASSGQGSYTEAFF.

The V call is TRBV5-4, the J call TRBJ2-3, with unresolved D. Germline V gives CDR1 SGHNT, CDR2 YYREEE (reference sequence). Between the trimmed V and J ends, which lost 0 bases and 8 bases, there was a span of 16 bases. The CDR3 runs 15 residues. This CDR3 reads CASSLGGSRAGTQYF. Here the CDR3 DNA reads TGTGCCAGCAGCTTGGGCGGCAGTCGGGCTGGTACGCAGTATTTT.

This chain connects TRBV2 to TRBJ2-4; no clear D gene. V shed 8 bases and J shed 1 base, with 9 bases lying between them. The length of the CDR3 is 13 residues. Germline-derived CDR1 and CDR2 are SNHLY and FYNNEI. In DNA form, the CDR3 reads TGTGCCAGCGGGCCCGGGGCCAAAAACATTCAGTACTTC. Translated: CASGPGAKNIQYF.

The rearrangement uses TRBV7-8 and TRBJ2-5; D possibly corresponds to TRBD2 (7 bases). Germline CDR1 and CDR2: SGHVS and FQNEAQ. The CDR3 contains 18 residues. Between the trimmed V and J ends, which lost 4 bases and 5 bases, there was a span of 26 bases. CDR3 sequence reads: CASSSRGMGEGRSETQYF. As DNA, the CDR3 is TGTGCCAGCAGCTCCAGGGGCATGGGGGAGGGCCGGTCCGAGACCCAGTACTTC.

This chain links TRBV2 with TRBJ2-7; tentative D call: TRBD2 (6 bases). The CDR3 totals 15 residues. Germline V gene sequence: CDR1 SNHLY, CDR2 FYNNEI. V lost 6 bases to trimming and J lost 0 bases, with 15 bases between them. CDR3 residues: CASSAGRESSYEQYF. DNA of the CDR3: TGTGCCAGCAGCGCGGGACGGGAGAGCTCCTACGAGCAGTACTTC. Using reference TRBV2 and TRBJ2-7 for the parts outside the CDR3, the full variable domain is EPEVTQTPSHQVTQMGQEVILRCVPISNHLYFYWYRQILGQKVEFLVSFYNNEISEKSEIFDDQFSVERPDGSNFTLKIRSTKLEDSAMYFCASSAGRESSYEQYFGPGTRLTVT.

Worth noting for this clone: At one end, the junction sequence differs from germline, possibly due to a read error. The V call is TRBV2, the J call TRBJ2-4; maybe TRBD1 (5 bases). There are 12 residues in the CDR3. Germline V CDR1 and CDR2: SNHLY, FYNNEI. In DNA, the CDR3 is TGTGCCAGCGAATGGACCCAGGGAAGTTCCTTTTTC. Its translation is CASEWTQGSSFF.

This sequence joins TRBV7-2 and TRBJ2-7; 7 nucleotides agree with TRBD1. Germline V gene data show CDR1 as SGHTA and CDR2 as FQGNSA. This CDR3 region has 17 residues. V lost 1 base to trimming and J lost 0 bases; unmatched junction nucleotides: 9. CDR3 sequence: CASSLVIGQVSSYEQYF. In DNA, the CDR3 is TGTGCCAGCAGCTTAGTTATCGGACAGGTCTCCTCCTACGAGCAGTACTTC.

The V call is TRBV11-2, the J call TRBJ1-3; 7 bases agree with TRBD1. This CDR3 has 15 amino acids. Germline-derived CDR1 and CDR2 are SGHAT and FQNNGV. After removal of 2 bases from V and 5 bases from J, the junction contained 6 bases not matched to a gene. CDR3 in DNA: TGTGCCAGCAGCTTAATGACAGGGATTAGAAACACCATATATTTT. Translated: CASSLMTGIRNTIYF.

The gene calls are TRBV5-4 and TRBJ2-6, with no clear D. Trimming removed 5 bases at V and 2 bases at J, with 11 bases between. CDR3 length: 15 amino acids. Germline loops: CDR1 SGHNT, CDR2 YYREEE (reference sequence). DNA of the CDR3: TGTGCCAGCAGTTCCCCGGTGACTGGGGCCAACGTCCTGACTTTC. Translated, it gives CASSSPVTGANVLTF.